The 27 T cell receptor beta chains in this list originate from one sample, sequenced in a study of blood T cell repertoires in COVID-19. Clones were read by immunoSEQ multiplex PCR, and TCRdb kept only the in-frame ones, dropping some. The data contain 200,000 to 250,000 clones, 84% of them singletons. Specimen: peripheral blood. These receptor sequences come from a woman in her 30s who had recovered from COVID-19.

CDR3 loop: CASSHTGGTYEQYF. The CDR3 nucleotides read TGTGCCAGCAGTCATACAGGGGGCACTTACGAGCAGTACTTC. V gene TRBV7-2 combines with J gene TRBJ2-7, with 9 positions matching TRBD1. The V gene's germline CDR1 is SGHTA and CDR2 FQGNSA. The CDR3 totals 14 residues. V lost 6 bases and J lost 4; bases outside the gene matches: 7.

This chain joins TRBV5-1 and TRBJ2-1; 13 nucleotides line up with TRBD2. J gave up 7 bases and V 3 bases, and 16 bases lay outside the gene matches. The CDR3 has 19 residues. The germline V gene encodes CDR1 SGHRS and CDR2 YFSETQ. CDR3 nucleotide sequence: TGCGCCAGCAGCTCGGTAACCCTGACTAGCGGGAGGCCCGTTAATGAGCAGTTCTTC. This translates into CASSSVTLTSGRPVNEQFF.

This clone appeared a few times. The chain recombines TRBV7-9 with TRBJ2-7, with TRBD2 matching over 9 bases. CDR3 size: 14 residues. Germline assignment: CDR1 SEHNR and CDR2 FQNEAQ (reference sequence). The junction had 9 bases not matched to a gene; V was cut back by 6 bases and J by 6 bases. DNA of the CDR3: TGTGCCAGCAGGCGGGAGGGTAGCTTGGGCGAGCAGTACTTC. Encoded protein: CASRREGSLGEQYF.

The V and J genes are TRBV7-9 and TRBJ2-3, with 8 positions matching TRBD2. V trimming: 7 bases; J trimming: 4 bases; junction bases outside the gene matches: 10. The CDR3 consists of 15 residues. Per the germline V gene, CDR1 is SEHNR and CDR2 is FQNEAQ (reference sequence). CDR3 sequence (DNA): TGTGCCAGCACCCCCCCGGGGGGGACCCCAGATACGCAGTATTTT. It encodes CASTPPGGTPDTQYF.

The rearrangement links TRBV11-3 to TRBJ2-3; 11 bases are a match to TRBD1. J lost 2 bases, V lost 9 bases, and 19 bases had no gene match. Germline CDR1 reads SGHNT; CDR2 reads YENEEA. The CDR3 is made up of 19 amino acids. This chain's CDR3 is CASSPGTGGKGLFTDTQYF. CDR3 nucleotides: TGTGCCAGTTCCCCCGGGACAGGGGGTAAGGGCCTCTTCACAGATACGCAGTATTTT.

The CDR3 reads CAIRGADSYNEQFF. The DNA of the CDR3 is TGTGCCATCAGGGGGGCTGACTCCTACAATGAGCAGTTCTTC. V gene TRBV10-3 combines with J gene TRBJ2-1; a possible D gene is TRBD1 (6 bases). The CDR3 sequence is 14 residues long. Germline loops: CDR1 ENHRY, CDR2 SYGVKD. The V end was cut by 6 bases, the J end by 0 bases, with 9 bases between.

The CDR3 sequence: CASSLGGYTDTQYF. The DNA of the CDR3 is TGTGCCAGCAGCTTAGGAGGGTACACAGATACGCAGTATTTT. The V call is TRBV11-3, the J call TRBJ2-3; a possible D gene is TRBD2 (5 bases). CDR3 length: 14 residues. Germline-derived CDR1 and CDR2 are SGHNT and YENEEA. Trimming pared 1 base from V and 2 bases from J, leaving 7 bases between.

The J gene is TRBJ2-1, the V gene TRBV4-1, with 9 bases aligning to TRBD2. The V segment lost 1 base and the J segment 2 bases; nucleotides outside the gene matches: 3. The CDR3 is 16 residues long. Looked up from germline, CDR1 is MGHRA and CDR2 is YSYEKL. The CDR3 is CASSQVAGEPYNEQFF. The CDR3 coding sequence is TGCGCCAGCAGCCAAGTAGCGGGAGAACCCTACAATGAGCAGTTCTTC.

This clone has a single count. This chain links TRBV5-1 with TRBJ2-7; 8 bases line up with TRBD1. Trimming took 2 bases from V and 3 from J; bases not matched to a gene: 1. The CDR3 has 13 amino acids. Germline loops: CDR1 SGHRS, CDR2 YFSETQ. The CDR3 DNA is TGCGCCAGCAGCTTCGACAGGGGCTACGAGCAGTACTTC. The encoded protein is CASSFDRGYEQYF.

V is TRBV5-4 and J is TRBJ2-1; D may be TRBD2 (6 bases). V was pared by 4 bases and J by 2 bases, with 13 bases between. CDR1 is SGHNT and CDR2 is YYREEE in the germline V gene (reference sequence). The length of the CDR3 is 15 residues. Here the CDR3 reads CASSHRGMAYNEQFF. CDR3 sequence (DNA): TGTGCCAGCAGCCATCGCGGGATGGCCTACAATGAGCAGTTCTTC.

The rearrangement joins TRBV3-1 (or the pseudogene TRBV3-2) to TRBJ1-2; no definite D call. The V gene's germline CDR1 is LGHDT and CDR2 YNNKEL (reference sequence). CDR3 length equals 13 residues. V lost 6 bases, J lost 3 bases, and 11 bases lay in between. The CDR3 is CASRRGLDYGYTF. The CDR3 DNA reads TGTGCCAGCAGGCGCGGTTTGGACTATGGCTACACCTTC.

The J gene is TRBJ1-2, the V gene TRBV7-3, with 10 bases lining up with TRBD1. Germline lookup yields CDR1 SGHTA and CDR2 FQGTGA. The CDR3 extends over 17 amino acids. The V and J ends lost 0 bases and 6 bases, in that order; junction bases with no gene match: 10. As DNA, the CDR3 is TGTGCCAGCAGCTTAACGACTCCGGGACAGGGGTATGATGGCTACACCTTC. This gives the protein CASSLTTPGQGYDGYTF.

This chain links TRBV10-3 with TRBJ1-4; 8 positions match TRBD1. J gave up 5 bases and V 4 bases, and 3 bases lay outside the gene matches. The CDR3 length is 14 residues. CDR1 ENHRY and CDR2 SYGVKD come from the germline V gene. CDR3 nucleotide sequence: TGTGCCATCAGTGCGACAGGGGCGAATGAAAAACTGTTTTTT. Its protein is CAISATGANEKLFF.

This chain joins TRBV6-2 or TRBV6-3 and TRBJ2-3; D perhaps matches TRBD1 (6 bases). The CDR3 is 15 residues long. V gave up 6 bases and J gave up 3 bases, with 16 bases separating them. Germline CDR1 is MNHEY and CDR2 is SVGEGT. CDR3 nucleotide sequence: TGTGCCAGCAGATACGGGGTTCAGGGGACAGATACGCAGTATTTT. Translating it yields CASRYGVQGTDTQYF.

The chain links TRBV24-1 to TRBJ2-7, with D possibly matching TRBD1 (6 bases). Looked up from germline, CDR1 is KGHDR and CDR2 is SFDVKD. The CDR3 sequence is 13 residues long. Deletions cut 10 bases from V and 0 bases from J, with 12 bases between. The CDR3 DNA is TGTGCCACAGGGACATTTAGCTCCTACGAGCAGTACTTC. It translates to CATGTFSSYEQYF.

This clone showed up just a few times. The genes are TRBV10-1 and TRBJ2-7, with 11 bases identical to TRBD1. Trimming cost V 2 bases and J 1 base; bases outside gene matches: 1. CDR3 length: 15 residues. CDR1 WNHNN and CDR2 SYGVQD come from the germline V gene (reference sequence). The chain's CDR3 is CASSEGQGASYEQYF. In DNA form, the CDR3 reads TGCGCCAGCAGTGAGGGACAGGGGGCGTCCTACGAGCAGTACTTC.

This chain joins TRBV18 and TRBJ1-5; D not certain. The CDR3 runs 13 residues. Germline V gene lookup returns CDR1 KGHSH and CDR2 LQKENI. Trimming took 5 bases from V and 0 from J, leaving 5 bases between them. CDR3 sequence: CASSSGSNQPQHF. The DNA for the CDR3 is TGTGCCAGCTCATCAGGTAGCAATCAGCCCCAGCATTTT.

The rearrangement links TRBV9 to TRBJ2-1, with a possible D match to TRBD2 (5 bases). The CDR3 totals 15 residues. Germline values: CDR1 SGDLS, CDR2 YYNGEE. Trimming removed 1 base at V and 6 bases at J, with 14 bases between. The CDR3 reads CASSVSGEGSNEQFF. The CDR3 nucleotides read TGTGCCAGCAGCGTAAGTGGAGAGGGAAGCAATGAGCAGTTCTTC.

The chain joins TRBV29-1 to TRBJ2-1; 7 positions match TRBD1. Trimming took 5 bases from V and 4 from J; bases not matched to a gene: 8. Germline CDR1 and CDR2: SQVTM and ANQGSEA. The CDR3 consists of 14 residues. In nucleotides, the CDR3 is TGCAGCGTTCTCCGACAGGGCGGTTACAATGAGCAGTTCTTC. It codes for CSVLRQGGYNEQFF.

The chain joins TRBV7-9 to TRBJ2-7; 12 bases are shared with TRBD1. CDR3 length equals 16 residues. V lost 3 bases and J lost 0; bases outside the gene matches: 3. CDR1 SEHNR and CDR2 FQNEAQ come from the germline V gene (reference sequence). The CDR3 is CASSFGTGGLSYEQYF. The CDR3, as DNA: TGTGCCAGCAGCTTTGGGACAGGGGGCCTCTCCTACGAGCAGTACTTC. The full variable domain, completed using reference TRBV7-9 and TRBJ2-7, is DTGVSQNPRHKITKRGQNVTFRCDPISEHNRLYWYRQTLGQGPEFLTYFQNEAQLEKSRLLSDRFSAERPKGSFSTLEIQRTEQGDSAMYLCASSFGTGGLSYEQYFGPGTRLTVT.

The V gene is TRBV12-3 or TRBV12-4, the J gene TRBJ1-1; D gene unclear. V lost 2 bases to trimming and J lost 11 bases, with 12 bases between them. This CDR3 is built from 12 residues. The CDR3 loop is CASSLSGVQAFF. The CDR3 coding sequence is TGTGCCAGCAGTTTATCCGGGGTTCAGGCTTTCTTT.

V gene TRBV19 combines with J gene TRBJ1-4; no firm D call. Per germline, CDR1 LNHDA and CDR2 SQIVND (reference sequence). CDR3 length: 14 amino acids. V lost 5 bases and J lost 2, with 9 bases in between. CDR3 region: CASSHQATNEKLFF. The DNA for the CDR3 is TGTGCCAGTAGTCACCAGGCGACTAATGAAAAACTGTTTTTT.

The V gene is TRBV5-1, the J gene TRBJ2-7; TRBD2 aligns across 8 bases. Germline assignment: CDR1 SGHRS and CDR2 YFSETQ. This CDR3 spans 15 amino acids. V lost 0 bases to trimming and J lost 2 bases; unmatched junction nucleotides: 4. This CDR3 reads CASSLGTSTTYEQYF. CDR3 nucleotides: TGCGCCAGCAGCTTGGGGACTAGCACAACCTACGAGCAGTACTTC.

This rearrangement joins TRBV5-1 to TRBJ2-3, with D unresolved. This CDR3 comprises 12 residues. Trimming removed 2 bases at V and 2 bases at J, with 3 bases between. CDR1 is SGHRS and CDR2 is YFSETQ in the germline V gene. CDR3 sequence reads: CASSFSTDTQYF. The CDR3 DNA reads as TGCGCCAGCAGCTTCTCCACAGATACGCAGTATTTT.

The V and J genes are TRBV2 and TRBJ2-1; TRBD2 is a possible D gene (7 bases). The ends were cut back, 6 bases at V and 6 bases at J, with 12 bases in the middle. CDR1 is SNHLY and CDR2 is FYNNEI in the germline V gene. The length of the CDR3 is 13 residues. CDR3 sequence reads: CASRWRGGNEQFF. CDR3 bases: TGTGCCAGCAGGTGGAGGGGGGGCAATGAGCAGTTCTTC.

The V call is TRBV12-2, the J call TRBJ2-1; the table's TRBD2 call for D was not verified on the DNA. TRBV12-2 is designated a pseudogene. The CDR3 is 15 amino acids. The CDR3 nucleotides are TGTGCAAGTCGCTTAGCCCCTTCGGGAGTCAATGAGCAGTTCTTC. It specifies CASRLAPSGVNEQFF.

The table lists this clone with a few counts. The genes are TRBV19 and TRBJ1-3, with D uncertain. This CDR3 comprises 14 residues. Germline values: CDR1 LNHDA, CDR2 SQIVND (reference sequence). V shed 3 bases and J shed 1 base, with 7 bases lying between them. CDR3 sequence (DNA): TGTGCCAGTAGTATCGGGAAATCTGGAAACACCATATATTTT. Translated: CASSIGKSGNTIYF.